The rows below give T cell receptor beta chains drawn from one sample of a study of T cell repertoires in cytomegalovirus infection. TCRdb used MiXCR to reprocess the reads, holding one entry per CDR3 protein. The sample has about 920,000 distinct CDR3 sequences; 25% to 40% are singletons. Antigen specificity for these receptors is unknown. Specimen: cultured CD8+ T cells from PBMCs, collected from culture after CMV antigen stimulation. The receptor source for this set is a human donor in good health (CMV status not recorded). Some clones in this sample may be carry-over from other donors' samples. Both conserved end residues are part of each CDR3. The order of the fields is CDR3 protein, CDR3 DNA, V gene, D gene, J gene, clone size. D genes are given only for firm matches. Some rows have no size entry. The others give once, few or many, or a class for an expanded clone.

CDR3aa: CAIRPAGPPTDTQYF
CDR3nt: TGTGCCATCCGCCCGGCGGGTCCACCCACAGATACGCAGTATTTT
v_gene: TRBV28
d_gene: -
j_gene: TRBJ2-3
abundance: -

CDR3aa: CASSLGLAEDTQYF
CDR3nt: TGTGCCAGCAGTCTCGGACTAGCGGAAGATACGCAGTATTTT
v_gene: TRBV27
d_gene: TRBD2
j_gene: TRBJ2-3
abundance: few

CDR3aa: CASSGGGRGDTQYF
CDR3nt: TGCGCCAGCAGTGGAGGGGGCAGGGGAGATACGCAGTATTTT
v_gene: TRBV10-2
d_gene: TRBD1
j_gene: TRBJ2-3
abundance: -

CDR3aa: CASSEMQGAYEQYF
CDR3nt: TGTGCCAGCAGTGAAATGCAGGGAGCCTACGAGCAGTACTTC
v_gene: TRBV6-1
d_gene: -
j_gene: TRBJ2-7
abundance: many

CDR3aa: CASSSFQQGRFNEKLFF
CDR3nt: TGTGCCAGCAGCTCGTTCCAACAGGGGCGGTTTAATGAAAAACTGTTTTTT
v_gene: TRBV7-6
d_gene: TRBD1
j_gene: TRBJ1-4
abundance: few

CDR3aa: CASSVGGGVGELFF
CDR3nt: TGTGCCAGCAGCGTGGGAGGAGGGGTCGGGGAGCTGTTTTTT
v_gene: TRBV7-6
d_gene: -
j_gene: TRBJ2-2
abundance: -

CDR3aa: CASSLLGTSGSSSYEQYF
CDR3nt: TGTGCCAGCAGTTTATTAGGGACTAGCGGTTCTTCCTCCTACGAGCAGTACTTC
v_gene: TRBV27
d_gene: TRBD2
j_gene: TRBJ2-7
abundance: few

CDR3aa: CASSHGWAGFKSNTEAFF
CDR3nt: TGTGCCAGCAGCCACGGGTGGGCAGGGTTTAAGTCGAACACTGAAGCTTTCTTT
v_gene: TRBV6-5
d_gene: -
j_gene: TRBJ1-1
abundance: -

CDR3aa: CSVPLGISGELFF
CDR3nt: TGCAGCGTGCCTTTGGGGATTTCCGGGGAGCTGTTTTTT
v_gene: TRBV29-1
d_gene: -
j_gene: TRBJ2-2
abundance: few

CDR3aa: CASSYSLPPGGTDTQYF
CDR3nt: TGTGCCAGCAGTTACAGTTTACCCCCGGGCGGAACAGATACGCAGTATTTT
v_gene: TRBV6-6
d_gene: -
j_gene: TRBJ2-3
abundance: few

CDR3aa: CANSNRDRGHYGYTF
CDR3nt: TGTGCCAACAGTAACCGGGACAGGGGGCACTATGGCTACACCTTC
v_gene: TRBV6-8
d_gene: TRBD1
j_gene: TRBJ1-2
abundance: -

CDR3aa: CAGRGGTEAFF
CDR3nt: TGTGCCGGACGGGGAGGGACTGAAGCTTTCTTT
v_gene: TRBV7-9
d_gene: -
j_gene: TRBJ1-1
abundance: -

CDR3aa: CASSYGTDTDTQYF
CDR3nt: TGTGCCAGCAGCTATGGGACAGACACAGATACGCAGTATTTT
v_gene: TRBV7-9
d_gene: TRBD1
j_gene: TRBJ2-3
abundance: many

CDR3aa: CASSLVSGRPNYGYTF
CDR3nt: TGTGCCAGCAGCTTAGTATCTGGCAGACCTAACTATGGCTACACCTTC
v_gene: TRBV11-1
d_gene: -
j_gene: TRBJ1-2
abundance: -

CDR3aa: CASSPPGEFQETQYF
CDR3nt: TGTGCCAGCAGTCCCCCTGGCGAGTTCCAAGAGACCCAGTACTTC
v_gene: TRBV28
d_gene: -
j_gene: TRBJ2-5
abundance: few

CDR3aa: CASRGTSGGKSYNEQFF
CDR3nt: TGTGCCAGCAGGGGGACTAGCGGGGGCAAGTCCTACAATGAGCAGTTCTTC
v_gene: TRBV6-1
d_gene: TRBD2
j_gene: TRBJ2-1
abundance: few

CDR3aa: CASSYSMGARTEAFF
CDR3nt: TGTGCCAGCAGTTACTCTATGGGGGCGAGGACTGAAGCTTTCTTT
v_gene: TRBV6-5
d_gene: -
j_gene: TRBJ1-1
abundance: -

CDR3aa: CASSFRDGGWNEQFF
CDR3nt: TGTGCCAGCAGTTTCCGGGACGGCGGGTGGAATGAGCAGTTCTTC
v_gene: TRBV6-1
d_gene: -
j_gene: TRBJ2-1
abundance: -

CDR3aa: CASSFLTGGDEAFF
CDR3nt: TGTGCCAGCAGCTTTTTGACAGGGGGAGATGAAGCTTTCTTT
v_gene: TRBV7-6
d_gene: TRBD1
j_gene: TRBJ1-1
abundance: many

CDR3aa: CATLDGDSGTGELFF
CDR3nt: TGTGCCACCCTGGACGGGGACAGTGGCACCGGGGAGCTGTTTTTT
v_gene: TRBV24-1
d_gene: TRBD1
j_gene: TRBJ2-2
abundance: -

CDR3aa: CAISERDRPYNEQFF
CDR3nt: TGTGCCATCAGTGAGCGGGACAGGCCTTACAATGAGCAGTTCTTC
v_gene: TRBV10-3
d_gene: TRBD1
j_gene: TRBJ2-1
abundance: -

CDR3aa: CASSFKSRGGPPTQYF
CDR3nt: TGTGCCAGCAGCTTTAAGTCGCGGGGGGGCCCTCCTACGCAGTATTTT
v_gene: TRBV11-1
d_gene: TRBD2
j_gene: TRBJ2-3
abundance: few

CDR3aa: CSARGIMNTEAFF
CDR3nt: TGCAGTGCTAGAGGGATAATGAACACTGAAGCTTTCTTT
v_gene: TRBV20-1
d_gene: -
j_gene: TRBJ1-1
abundance: -

CDR3aa: CASSPGSGEQFF
CDR3nt: TGTGCCAGCAGCCCCGGGTCCGGGGAGCAGTTCTTC
v_gene: TRBV5-6
d_gene: -
j_gene: TRBJ2-1
abundance: -

CDR3aa: CSVHRVQDEAFF
CDR3nt: TGCAGCGTCCACAGGGTGCAGGATGAAGCTTTCTTT
v_gene: TRBV29-1
d_gene: -
j_gene: TRBJ1-1
abundance: few

CDR3aa: CASSQDRQIGHTIYF
CDR3nt: TGCGCCAGCAGCCAAGACCGGCAGATCGGACACACCATATATTTT
v_gene: TRBV4-1
d_gene: -
j_gene: TRBJ1-3
abundance: few

CDR3aa: CASSPSGTSRRGSEAFF
CDR3nt: TGTGCCAGCAGCCCGAGCGGGACTTCAAGGAGGGGATCTGAAGCTTTCTTT
v_gene: TRBV5-5
d_gene: -
j_gene: TRBJ1-1
abundance: -

CDR3aa: CASSFYSGAVNEKLFF
CDR3nt: TGTGCCAGCAGCTTCTACTCAGGGGCCGTAAATGAAAAACTGTTTTTT
v_gene: TRBV7-3
d_gene: -
j_gene: TRBJ1-4
abundance: -

CDR3aa: CASSTNRQGPSGSPLHF
CDR3nt: TGTGCCAGCAGTACAAACCGACAGGGGCCCTCGGGTTCACCCCTCCACTTT
v_gene: TRBV25-1
d_gene: TRBD1
j_gene: TRBJ1-6
abundance: few

CDR3aa: CASTPSDRSYEQYF
CDR3nt: TGTGCCAGTACACCTTCGGACAGATCCTACGAGCAGTACTTC
v_gene: TRBV27
d_gene: -
j_gene: TRBJ2-7
abundance: once

CDR3aa: CASSITVGTYSNQPQHF
CDR3nt: TGTGCCAGTAGTATTACCGTGGGGACTTATAGCAATCAGCCCCAGCATTTT
v_gene: TRBV19
d_gene: -
j_gene: TRBJ1-5
abundance: -

CDR3aa: CASPGRGGYTF
CDR3nt: TGTGCCAGCCCTGGGAGAGGAGGCTACACCTTC
v_gene: TRBV2
d_gene: -
j_gene: TRBJ1-2
abundance: -

CDR3aa: CASSLTRHTGELFF
CDR3nt: TGCGCCAGCAGCCTGACGAGGCACACCGGGGAGCTGTTTTTT
v_gene: TRBV4-1
d_gene: -
j_gene: TRBJ2-2
abundance: -

CDR3aa: CASSSHDVSSHYEQYF
CDR3nt: TGTGCCAGCAGCTCGCACGACGTATCCAGCCACTACGAGCAGTACTTC
v_gene: TRBV7-9
d_gene: -
j_gene: TRBJ2-7
abundance: few

CDR3aa: CASRTGTGFQPQHF
CDR3nt: TGTGCCAGCCGTACCGGGACAGGGTTTCAGCCCCAGCATTTT
v_gene: TRBV19
d_gene: TRBD1
j_gene: TRBJ1-5
abundance: -

CDR3aa: CASRRAGGVQETQYF
CDR3nt: TGTGCCAGCAGGCGAGCGGGGGGAGTCCAAGAGACCCAGTACTTC
v_gene: TRBV5-6
d_gene: TRBD2
j_gene: TRBJ2-5
abundance: -

CDR3aa: CASSQEGSRYTEAFF
CDR3nt: TGTGCCAGCAGCCAAGAAGGGTCTCGGTACACTGAAGCTTTCTTT
v_gene: TRBV14
d_gene: -
j_gene: TRBJ1-1
abundance: few

CDR3aa: CASSRGGIRPNNEQFF
CDR3nt: TGTGCCAGCAGCAGAGGGGGGATAAGGCCGAACAATGAGCAGTTCTTC
v_gene: TRBV7-2
d_gene: -
j_gene: TRBJ2-1
abundance: many

CDR3aa: CVISETRDRINTGELFF
CDR3nt: TGTGTCATCAGTGAAACCCGGGACAGGATTAACACCGGGGAGCTGTTTTTT
v_gene: TRBV10-3
d_gene: TRBD1
j_gene: TRBJ2-2
abundance: -

CDR3aa: CVSSMTYFSYNEQFF
CDR3nt: TGTGTCAGTAGTATGACGTATTTCTCCTACAATGAGCAGTTCTTC
v_gene: TRBV19
d_gene: -
j_gene: TRBJ2-1
abundance: -

CDR3aa: CASSQPPDRFYGYTF
CDR3nt: TGTGCCAGCAGCCAACCCCCCGACAGATTCTATGGCTACACCTTC
v_gene: TRBV7-9
d_gene: -
j_gene: TRBJ1-2
abundance: few

CDR3aa: CASSLGTSGGAVELFF
CDR3nt: TGTGCCAGCAGCTTGGGGACTAGCGGGGGGGCCGTGGAGCTGTTTTTT
v_gene: TRBV7-6
d_gene: TRBD2
j_gene: TRBJ2-2
abundance: -

CDR3aa: CATAWNRVSTEAFF
CDR3nt: TGTGCCACTGCCTGGAACAGGGTCAGCACTGAAGCTTTCTTT
v_gene: TRBV5-6
d_gene: -
j_gene: TRBJ1-1
abundance: few

CDR3aa: CASSQDIFLLAGAGETQYF
CDR3nt: TGCGCCAGCAGCCAAGATATCTTCCTGCTAGCGGGGGCTGGAGAGACCCAGTACTTC
v_gene: TRBV4-3
d_gene: TRBD2
j_gene: TRBJ2-5
abundance: few